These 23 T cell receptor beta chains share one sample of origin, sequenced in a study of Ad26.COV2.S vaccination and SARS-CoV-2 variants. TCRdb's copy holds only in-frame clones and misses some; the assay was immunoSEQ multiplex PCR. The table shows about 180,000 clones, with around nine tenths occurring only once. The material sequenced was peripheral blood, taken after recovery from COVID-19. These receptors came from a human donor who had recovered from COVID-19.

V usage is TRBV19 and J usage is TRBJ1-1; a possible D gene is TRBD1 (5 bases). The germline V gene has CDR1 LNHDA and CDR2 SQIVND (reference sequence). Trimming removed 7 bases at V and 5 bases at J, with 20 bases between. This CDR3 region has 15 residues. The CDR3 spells CASTPYEGRGTEAFF. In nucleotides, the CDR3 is TGTGCCAGTACCCCCTACGAGGGGCGGGGAACTGAAGCTTTCTTT.

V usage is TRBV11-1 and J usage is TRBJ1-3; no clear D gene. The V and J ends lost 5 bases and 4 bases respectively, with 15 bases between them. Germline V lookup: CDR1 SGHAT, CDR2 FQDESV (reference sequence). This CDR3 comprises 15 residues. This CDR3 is CASSVSPHPGNTIYF. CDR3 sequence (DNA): TGTGCCAGCAGCGTCTCTCCTCATCCGGGAAACACCATATATTTT.

CDR3 sequence: CASRRGLGRAFF. The CDR3 coding sequence is TGTGCCAGCAGGCGGGGGTTGGGGCGAGCTTTCTTT. The V call is TRBV6-5, the J call TRBJ1-1; D perhaps matches TRBD1 (5 bases). The germline gives CDR1 MNHEY, CDR2 SVGAGI. This CDR3 is 12 amino acids long. V gave up 6 bases and J gave up 10 bases, with 15 bases separating them.

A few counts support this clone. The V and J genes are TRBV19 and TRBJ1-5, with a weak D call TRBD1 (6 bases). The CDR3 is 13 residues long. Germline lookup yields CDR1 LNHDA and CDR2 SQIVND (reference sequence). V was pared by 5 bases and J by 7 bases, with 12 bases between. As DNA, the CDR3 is TGTGCCAGTAGTGAGGGGGGAGGGCAGCCCCAGCATTTT. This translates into CASSEGGGQPQHF. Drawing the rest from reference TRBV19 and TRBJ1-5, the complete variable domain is DGGITQSPKYLFRKEGQNVTLSCEQNLNHDAMYWYRQDPGQGLRLIYYSQIVNDFQKGDIAEGYSVSREKKESFPLTVTSAQKNPTAFYLCASSEGGGQPQHFGDGTRLSIL.

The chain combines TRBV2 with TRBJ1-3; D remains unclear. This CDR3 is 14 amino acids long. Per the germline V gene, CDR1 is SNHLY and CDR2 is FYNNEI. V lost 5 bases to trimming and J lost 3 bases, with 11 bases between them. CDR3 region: CASSFRRNGNTIYF. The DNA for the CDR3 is TGTGCCAGCAGTTTCAGGAGAAATGGAAACACCATATATTTT.

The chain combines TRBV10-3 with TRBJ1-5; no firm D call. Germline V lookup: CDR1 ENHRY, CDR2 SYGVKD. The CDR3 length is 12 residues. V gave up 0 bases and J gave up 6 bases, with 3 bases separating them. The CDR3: CAISESRQPQHF. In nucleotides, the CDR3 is TGTGCCATCAGTGAGTCCCGTCAGCCCCAGCATTTT.

CDR3 sequence (DNA): TGTGCCAGCAGTGAAGGGGCTAGCGGGGGCCTCGAGCAGTACTTC. Translation: CASSEGASGGLEQYF. V is TRBV6-1 and J is TRBJ2-7; 10 bases map to TRBD2. V dropped 1 base and J dropped 6; count of bases not matched to a gene: 6. The CDR3 length is 15 residues. CDR1 MNHNS and CDR2 SASEGT come from the germline V gene.

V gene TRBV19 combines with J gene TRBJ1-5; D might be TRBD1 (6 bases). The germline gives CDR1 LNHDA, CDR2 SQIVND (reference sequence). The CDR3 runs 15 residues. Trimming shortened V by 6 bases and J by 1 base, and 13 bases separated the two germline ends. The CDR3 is CASSSGTSSNQPQHF. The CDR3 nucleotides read TGTGCCAGTAGCAGCGGGACATCGAGCAATCAGCCCCAGCATTTT.

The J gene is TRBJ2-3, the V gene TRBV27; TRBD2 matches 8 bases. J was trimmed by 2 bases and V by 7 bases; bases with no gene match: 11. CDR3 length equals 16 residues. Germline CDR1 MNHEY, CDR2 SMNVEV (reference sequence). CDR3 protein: CASTSIGGRNTDTQYF. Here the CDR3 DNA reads TGTGCCAGCACCTCAATCGGCGGGAGGAACACAGATACGCAGTATTTT.

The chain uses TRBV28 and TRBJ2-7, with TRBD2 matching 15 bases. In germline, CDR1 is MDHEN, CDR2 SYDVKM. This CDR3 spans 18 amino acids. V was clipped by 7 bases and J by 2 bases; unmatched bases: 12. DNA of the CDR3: TGTGCCAGCATCCTAGGGGGACTAGCGGGGGGAAAAACCTACGAGCAGTACTTC. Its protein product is CASILGGLAGGKTYEQYF.

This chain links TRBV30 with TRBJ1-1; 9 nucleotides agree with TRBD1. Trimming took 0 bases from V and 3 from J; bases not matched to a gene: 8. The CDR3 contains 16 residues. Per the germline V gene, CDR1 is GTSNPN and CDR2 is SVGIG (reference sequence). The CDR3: CAWSVLVGQGYTEAFF. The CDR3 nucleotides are TGTGCCTGGAGTGTACTAGTAGGACAGGGGTACACTGAAGCTTTCTTT.

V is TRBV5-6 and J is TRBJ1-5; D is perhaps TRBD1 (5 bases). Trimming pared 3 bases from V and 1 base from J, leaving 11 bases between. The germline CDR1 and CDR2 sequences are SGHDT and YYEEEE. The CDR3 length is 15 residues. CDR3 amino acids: CASSWGYASNQPQHF. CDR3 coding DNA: TGTGCCAGCAGCTGGGGGTACGCGAGCAATCAGCCCCAGCATTTT.

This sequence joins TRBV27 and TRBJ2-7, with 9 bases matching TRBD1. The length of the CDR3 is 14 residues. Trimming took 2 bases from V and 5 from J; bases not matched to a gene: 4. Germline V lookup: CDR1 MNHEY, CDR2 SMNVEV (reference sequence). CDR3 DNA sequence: TGTGCCAGCAGTTTACGGAGGACAGGGGACGAGCAGTACTTC. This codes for CASSLRRTGDEQYF.

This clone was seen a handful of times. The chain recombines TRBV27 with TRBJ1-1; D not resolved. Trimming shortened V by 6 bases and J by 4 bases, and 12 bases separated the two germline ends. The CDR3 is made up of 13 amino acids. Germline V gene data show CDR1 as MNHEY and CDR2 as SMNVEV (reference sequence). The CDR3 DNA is TGTGCCAGCAGCTCCAGAGTGGGCACTGAAGCTTTCTTT. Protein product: CASSSRVGTEAFF.

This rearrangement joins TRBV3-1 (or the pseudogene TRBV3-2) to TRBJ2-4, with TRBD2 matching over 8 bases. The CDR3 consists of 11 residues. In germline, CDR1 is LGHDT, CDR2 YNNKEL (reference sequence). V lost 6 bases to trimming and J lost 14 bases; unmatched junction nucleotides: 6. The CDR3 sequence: CASSREGVEYF. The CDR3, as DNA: TGTGCCAGCAGTCGGGAGGGGGTGGAGTACTTC.

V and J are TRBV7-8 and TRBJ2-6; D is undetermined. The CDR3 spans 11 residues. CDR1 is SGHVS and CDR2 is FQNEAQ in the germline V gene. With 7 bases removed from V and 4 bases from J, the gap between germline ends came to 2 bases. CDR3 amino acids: CASTGANVLTF. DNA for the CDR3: TGTGCCAGCACCGGGGCCAACGTCCTGACTTTC.

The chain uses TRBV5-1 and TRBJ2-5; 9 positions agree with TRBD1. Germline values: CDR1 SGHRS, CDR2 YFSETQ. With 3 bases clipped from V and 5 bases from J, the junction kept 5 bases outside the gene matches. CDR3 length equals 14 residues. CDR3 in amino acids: CASSWGTGLETQYF. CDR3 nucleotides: TGCGCCAGCAGCTGGGGGACAGGGCTGGAGACCCAGTACTTC. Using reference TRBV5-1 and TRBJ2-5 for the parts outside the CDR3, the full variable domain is KAGVTQTPRYLIKTRGQQVTLSCSPISGHRSVSWYQQTPGQGLQFLFEYFSETQRNKGNFPGRFSGRQFSNSRSEMNVSTLELGDSALYLCASSWGTGLETQYFGPGTRLLVL.

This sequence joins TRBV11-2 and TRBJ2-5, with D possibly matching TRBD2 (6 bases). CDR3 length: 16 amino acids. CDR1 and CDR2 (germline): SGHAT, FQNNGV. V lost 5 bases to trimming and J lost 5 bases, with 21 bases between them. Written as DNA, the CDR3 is TGTGCCAGCAGCCCCCTTGAGGGACTGCCTCGGGAGACCCAGTACTTC. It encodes CASSPLEGLPRETQYF.

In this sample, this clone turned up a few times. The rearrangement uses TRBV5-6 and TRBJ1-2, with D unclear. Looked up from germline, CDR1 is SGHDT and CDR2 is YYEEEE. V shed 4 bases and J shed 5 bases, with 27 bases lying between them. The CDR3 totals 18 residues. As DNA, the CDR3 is TGTGCCAGCAGCCTGGGGTTATTAAAAATCCGCGAGGCTTATGGCTACACCTTC. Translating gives CASSLGLLKIREAYGYTF.

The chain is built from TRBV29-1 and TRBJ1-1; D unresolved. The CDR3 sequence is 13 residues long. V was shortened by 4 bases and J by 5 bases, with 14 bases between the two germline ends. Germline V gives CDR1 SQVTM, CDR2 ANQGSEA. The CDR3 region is CSVAEGKWTEAFF. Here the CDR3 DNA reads TGCAGCGTTGCTGAGGGTAAGTGGACTGAAGCTTTCTTT.

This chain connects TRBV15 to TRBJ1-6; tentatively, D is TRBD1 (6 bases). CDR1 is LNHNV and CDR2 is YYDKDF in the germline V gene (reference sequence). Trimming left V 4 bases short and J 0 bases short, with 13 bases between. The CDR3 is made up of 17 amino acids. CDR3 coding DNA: TGTGCCACCAGCAACGGACAGCCCAGCTCCTATAATTCACCCCTCCACTTT. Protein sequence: CATSNGQPSSYNSPLHF.

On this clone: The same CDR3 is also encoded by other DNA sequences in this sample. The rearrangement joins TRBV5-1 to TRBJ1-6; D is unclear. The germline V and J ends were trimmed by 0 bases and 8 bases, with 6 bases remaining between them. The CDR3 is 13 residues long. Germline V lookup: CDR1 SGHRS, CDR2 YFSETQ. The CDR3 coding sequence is TGCGCCAGCAGCTTGGACAGTTATTCACCCCTCCACTTT. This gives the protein CASSLDSYSPLHF.

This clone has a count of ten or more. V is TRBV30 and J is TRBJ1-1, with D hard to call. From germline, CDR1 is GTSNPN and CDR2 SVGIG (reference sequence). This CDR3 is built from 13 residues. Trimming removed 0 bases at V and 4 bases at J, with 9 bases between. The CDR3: CAWSVGYVTEAFF. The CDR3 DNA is TGTGCCTGGAGTGTGGGGTATGTCACTGAAGCTTTCTTT.